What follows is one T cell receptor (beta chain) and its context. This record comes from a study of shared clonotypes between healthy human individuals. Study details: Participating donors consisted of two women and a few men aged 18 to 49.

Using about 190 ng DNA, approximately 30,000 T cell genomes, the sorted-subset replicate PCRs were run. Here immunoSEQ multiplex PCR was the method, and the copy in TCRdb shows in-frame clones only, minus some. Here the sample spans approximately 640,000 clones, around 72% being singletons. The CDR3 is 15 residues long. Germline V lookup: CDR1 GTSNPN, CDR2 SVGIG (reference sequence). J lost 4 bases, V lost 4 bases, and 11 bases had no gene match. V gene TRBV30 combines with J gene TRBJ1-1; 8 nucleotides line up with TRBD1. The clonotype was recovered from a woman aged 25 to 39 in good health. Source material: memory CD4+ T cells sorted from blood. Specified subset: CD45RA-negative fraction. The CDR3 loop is CAWNGVQTGGTEAFF. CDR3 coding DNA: TGTGCCTGGAATGGTGTCCAAACAGGGGGCACTGAAGCTTTCTTT. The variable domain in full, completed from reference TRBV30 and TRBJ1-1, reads SQTIHQWPATLVQPVGSPLSLECTVEGTSNPNLYWYRQAAGRGLQLLFYSVGIGQISSEVPQNLSASRPQDRQFILSSKKLLLSDSGFYLCAWNGVQTGGTEAFFGQGTRLTVV.